The source of this T cell receptor (beta chain) is a study of blood T cell repertoires in COVID-19. Study summary: T cells, B-cell-depleted T cells, or PBMCs supplied cDNA or gDNA.

Original methodology: Reference gene primers were amplified, and this amplification served to estimate nucleated cell counts. Profiled with immunoSEQ multiplex PCR; TCRdb holds only in-frame clones, not every one. Clone size and the V and J calls come from that table; the DNA yielded D and trimming. In the table there are roughly 68,000 clones, 91% of which are singletons. Germline CDR1 is LGHDT and CDR2 is YNNKEL (reference sequence). This CDR3 comprises 12 residues. Trimming took 3 bases from V and 4 from J, leaving 6 bases between them. While infection was still active, Seattle patients were enrolled and then followed longitudinally.

The TCR sequence derives from a man aged 40-49 years with COVID-19, enrolled during active disease. Sequencing was done on a sample of peripheral blood. The V call is TRBV3-1 (or the pseudogene TRBV3-2), the J call TRBJ1-1; D not certain. The CDR3 nucleotides are TGTGCCAGCAGCCAGGGCGCCACTGAAGCTTTCTTT. This translates into CASSQGATEAFF.